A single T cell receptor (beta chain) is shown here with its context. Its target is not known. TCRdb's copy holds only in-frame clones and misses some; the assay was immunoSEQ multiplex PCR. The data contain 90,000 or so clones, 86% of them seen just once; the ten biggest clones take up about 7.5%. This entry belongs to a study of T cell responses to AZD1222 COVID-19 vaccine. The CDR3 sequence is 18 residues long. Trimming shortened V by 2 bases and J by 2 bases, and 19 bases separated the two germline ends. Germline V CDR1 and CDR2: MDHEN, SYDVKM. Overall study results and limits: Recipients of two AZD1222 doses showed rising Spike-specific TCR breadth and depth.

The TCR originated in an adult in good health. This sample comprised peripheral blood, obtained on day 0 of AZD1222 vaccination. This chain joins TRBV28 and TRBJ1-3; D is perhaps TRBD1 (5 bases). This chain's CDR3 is CASSLPKPQGEAGNTIYF. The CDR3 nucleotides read TGTGCCAGCAGTTTACCAAAACCTCAGGGTGAAGCTGGAAACACCATATATTTT.